The 19 T cell receptor beta chains below all came from one sample that was sequenced in a study of cytomegalovirus exposure and HLA in healthy donors. The PCR contained 60 Vbeta and 13 Jbeta primers. Sequenced by immunoSEQ multiplex PCR; TCRdb stores in-frame clones only, minus some. The top ten hold roughly 6% of the sample, which has 180,000 or so clones, approximately 78% seen once. Sequencing was carried out using PBMCs. The source of these receptors is a woman aged 50 to 65 in good health and CMV-seropositive.

The chain employs TRBV30 and TRBJ2-1, with TRBD2 matching 11 bases. V lost 5 bases to trimming and J lost 9 bases; unmatched junction nucleotides: 12. The CDR3 totals 15 residues. The germline gives CDR1 GTSNPN, CDR2 SVGIG (reference sequence). CDR3 sequence reads: CAWARGTSGLGEQFF. CDR3 sequence (DNA): TGTGCCTGGGCCCGTGGGACTAGCGGCCTGGGTGAGCAGTTCTTC.

The genes are TRBV7-3 and TRBJ2-1; TRBD2 agrees at 7 bases. The ends lost 5 bases at V and 0 bases at J; junction bases unmatched: 4. The CDR3 runs to 15 residues. The germline V gene has CDR1 SGHTA and CDR2 FQGTGA. The DNA for the CDR3 is TGTGCCAGCAGCCGTAGCGGGCCCTCCTACAATGAGCAGTTCTTC. Protein sequence: CASSRSGPSYNEQFF.

The rearrangement joins TRBV18 to TRBJ2-5, with 8 bases matching TRBD1. The J segment lost 5 bases and the V segment lost 2 bases, leaving 4 bases of the junction unmatched. CDR1 and CDR2 (germline): KGHSH, LQKENI. The CDR3 loop spans 14 amino acids. CDR3 sequence: CASSPRTGRETQYF. In DNA, the CDR3 is TGTGCCAGCTCACCAAGGACAGGGCGGGAGACCCAGTACTTC.

The chain uses TRBV4-1 and TRBJ2-1; 9 positions agree with TRBD1. This CDR3 has 16 residues. Unmatched junction bases numbered 9, after V lost 5 bases and J lost 4 bases. Germline assignment: CDR1 MGHRA and CDR2 YSYEKL. The CDR3 coding sequence is TGCGCCAGCAGCTACGGACAGGGGACGTTATACAATGAGCAGTTCTTC. Translation: CASSYGQGTLYNEQFF.

This clone has more than one count but fewer than ten. This chain uses TRBV18 with TRBJ1-3; D unclear. The CDR3 runs 16 residues. The V gene's germline CDR1 is KGHSH and CDR2 LQKENI. Trimming stripped 2 bases from V and 2 bases from J, with 13 bases between. As DNA, the CDR3 is TGTGCCAGCTCACCAACCGTTTTGGGCACTGGAAACACCATATATTTT. Amino acids: CASSPTVLGTGNTIYF.

With respect to this clone: Other DNA sequences from this sample encode an identical CDR3 as well. This chain connects TRBV5-1 to TRBJ2-1, with 16 positions matching TRBD2. J lost 9 bases, V lost 4 bases, and 4 bases had no gene match. The CDR3 has 15 amino acids. CDR1 and CDR2 (germline): SGHRS, YFSETQ. The CDR3 sequence is CASSLGTSGRGEQFF. The CDR3 bases are TGCGCCAGCAGCCTCGGGACTAGCGGGAGGGGTGAGCAGTTCTTC.

The chain carries TRBV7-2 and TRBJ1-2; 8 nucleotides align to TRBD1. Germline CDR1 reads SGHTA; CDR2 reads FQGNSA. This CDR3 has 14 amino acids. J gave up 5 bases and V 6 bases, and 8 bases lay outside the gene matches. As DNA, the CDR3 is TGTGCCAGCAGTTCCGACAGGGGAGGGTATGGCTACACCTTC. Its translation is CASSSDRGGYGYTF.

The chain employs TRBV18 and TRBJ2-1; 12 positions match TRBD2. CDR1 and CDR2 from the germline V gene are KGHSH and LQKENI. The CDR3 is made up of 14 amino acids. V lost 3 bases and J lost 8; bases outside the gene matches: 2. The CDR3 is CASSPASGGDEQFF. The CDR3 coding sequence is TGTGCCAGCTCACCGGCTAGCGGGGGGGATGAGCAGTTCTTC. Drawing the rest from reference TRBV18 and TRBJ2-1, the complete variable domain is NAGVMQNPRHLVRRRGQEARLRCSPMKGHSHVYWYRQLPEEGLKFMVYLQKENIIDESGMPKERFSAEFPKEGPSILRIQQVVRGDSAAYFCASSPASGGDEQFFGPGTRLTVL.

The V and J genes are TRBV5-4 and TRBJ2-5, with TRBD1 matching over 7 bases. The CDR3 sequence is 15 residues long. Losses at the gene ends were 0 bases for V and 2 bases for J; bases not matched to a gene: 4. Germline values: CDR1 SGHNT, CDR2 YYREEE (reference sequence). CDR3 in amino acids: CASSLGGTVQETQYF. CDR3 bases: TGTGCCAGCAGCTTGGGGGGGACAGTTCAAGAGACCCAGTACTTC.

This clone appeared once. The chain is built from TRBV18 and TRBJ2-1; 10 nucleotides agree with TRBD2. Germline V gene sequence: CDR1 KGHSH, CDR2 LQKENI. CDR3 size: 14 residues. Germline trimming cut 5 bases from V and 5 bases from J; bases unmatched to any gene: 3. CDR3 amino acids: CASSKSGGDNEQFF. CDR3 nucleotide sequence: TGTGCCAGCTCAAAGAGCGGGGGGGACAATGAGCAGTTCTTC.

This clone was observed a handful of times. The rearrangement joins TRBV6-1 to TRBJ2-1; D gene uncertain. With 1 base removed from V and 0 bases from J, the gap between germline ends came to 4 bases. The CDR3 runs to 14 residues. Germline V lookup: CDR1 MNHNS, CDR2 SASEGT. The CDR3: CASSEDSSYNEQFF. CDR3 sequence (DNA): TGTGCCAGCAGTGAAGATAGCTCCTACAATGAGCAGTTCTTC.

The chain carries TRBV29-1 and TRBJ2-1, with TRBD2 identical over 8 bases. V gave up 5 bases and J gave up 4 bases; unmatched junction bases: 7. Germline-derived CDR1 and CDR2 are SQVTM and ANQGSEA. The CDR3 loop spans 14 amino acids. CDR3 loop: CSVRLIAGYNEQFF. The CDR3, as DNA: TGCAGCGTTCGTCTAATAGCGGGGTACAATGAGCAGTTCTTC.

The rearrangement joins TRBV6-6 to TRBJ2-7, with 11 bases matching TRBD1. Germline V gene lookup returns CDR1 MNHNY and CDR2 SVGAGI (reference sequence). The V gene end was trimmed by 7 bases and the J gene end by 6 bases; junction bases not matched to a gene: 11. The CDR3 extends over 15 amino acids. The CDR3 loop reads CASNHGQGAVAEQYF. DNA for the CDR3: TGTGCCAGCAACCACGGACAGGGGGCTGTAGCCGAGCAGTACTTC.

V and J are TRBV4-1 and TRBJ1-6, with TRBD1 as a possible D gene (6 bases). Germline assignment: CDR1 MGHRA and CDR2 YSYEKL. There are 19 residues in the CDR3. The V end lost 4 bases, the J end lost 0 bases, and 19 bases lay between the germline ends. CDR3: CASSRLTGSGSSYNSPLHF. The CDR3 DNA follows: TGCGCCAGCAGCCGTTTAACAGGGTCGGGAAGCTCCTATAATTCACCCCTCCACTTT.

The genes are TRBV5-6 and TRBJ2-2; 7 bases fit TRBD2. Trimming at V came to 0 bases and at J to 3 bases, leaving 5 bases not matched to a gene. Germline V gene data show CDR1 as SGHDT and CDR2 as YYEEEE. The CDR3 runs to 16 residues. The CDR3 nucleotides are TGTGCCAGCAGCTTGGGACTAGCTTTTGACACCGGGGAGCTGTTTTTT. Residues: CASSLGLAFDTGELFF.

This clone has only one observation. This chain links TRBV11-3 with TRBJ1-5; no firm D call. V was clipped by 5 bases and J by 2 bases, with 13 bases between them. This CDR3 region has 15 residues. Germline CDR1 reads SGHNT; CDR2 reads YENEEA. The CDR3 coding sequence is TGTGCCAGCAGCCAAGTGGCGGGCGGCAATCAGCCCCAGCATTTT. Protein product: CASSQVAGGNQPQHF.

The J gene is TRBJ1-3, the V gene TRBV7-2; TRBD1 is a possible D gene (6 bases). The CDR3 runs to 18 residues. The germline V and J ends were trimmed by 1 base and 1 base, with 17 bases remaining between them. CDR1 is SGHTA and CDR2 is FQGNSA in the germline V gene. For the CDR3, the DNA is TGTGCCAGCAGCTTAGTTCCCCGGGGGGCTAGTTCTGGAAACACCATATATTTT. This translates into CASSLVPRGASSGNTIYF.

The chain couples TRBV29-1 to TRBJ2-3; 8 bases match TRBD1. Unmatched junction bases numbered 4, after V lost 5 bases and J lost 3 bases. There are 13 residues in the CDR3. Germline V lookup: CDR1 SQVTM, CDR2 ANQGSEA. The chain's CDR3 is CSVHTGGTDTQYF. CDR3 DNA sequence: TGCAGCGTTCATACAGGGGGTACAGATACGCAGTATTTT.

This clone has only a few counts. The V and J genes are TRBV28 and TRBJ1-5; 10 bases align to TRBD1. V was clipped by 2 bases and J by 5 bases; unmatched bases: 9. Germline V gene lookup returns CDR1 MDHEN and CDR2 SYDVKM. The CDR3 is 17 residues long. CDR3 nucleotide sequence: TGTGCCAGCAGTTTAGATGGAGGGACAGGGGCCTATCAGCCCCAGCATTTT. This sequence encodes CASSLDGGTGAYQPQHF.